This entry concerns a single TCR beta chain. The data were taken from a study of T cell changes during pregnancy in multiple sclerosis. CDR1 and CDR2 from the germline V gene are MNHEY and SMNVEV (reference sequence). The CDR3 has 15 residues. V gave up 2 bases and J gave up 4 bases, with 13 bases separating them. Data came from immunoSEQ multiplex PCR; TCRdb stores just in-frame clones and leaves some out. Of roughly 93,000 clones in the sample, around 90% are singletons; the top ten hold 2% to 3%. Material: peripheral blood, obtained after pregnancy. The rearrangement links TRBV27 to TRBJ2-3, with D perhaps TRBD2 (5 bases). This sequence was found in a female donor in good health, enrolled as a control in a pregnancy study. CDR3 coding DNA: TGTGCCAGCAGTTTAAAAGCGGTTCTGGCAGATACGCAGTATTTT. This sequence encodes CASSLKAVLADTQYF.